The source of this T cell receptor beta chain is a study of blood T cell repertoires in COVID-19 (dated by TCRdb to about 2020). With regard to the full study: Samples covering the acute and convalescent phases of COVID-19 were provided by collaborators in the United States, Italy and Spain. The dataset comprised deeply sampled blood TCRbeta repertoires from subjects exposed to, actively infected with, or recovered from COVID-19. Where available, HLA class I and class II types were obtained from metadata supplied by the sample provider rather than from assay-based typing. Sample metadata almost always included a de-identified subject ID, COVID-19 status, age in years and sex. The material from the prospective study consisted of cDNA or gDNA derived from T cells, B-cell-depleted T cells, or PBMCs. Samples were obtained from the ongoing ImmuneRACE study (first 160 participants) and from over 1,000 subjects provided by 6 global collaborators. The repertoires were released in a freely available public database meant as a resource for research on the immune response to SARS-CoV-2. What the study reported, not specific to this receptor: The amount of clinical and demographic metadata varied by source and participant and was provided uncurated.

On this clone itself: The antigen this receptor binds is unknown. Base qualities were left out, and no much larger clone turns up one base away.

TCRbeta CDR3 regions were amplified from genomic DNA by means of the immunoSEQ Assay, a bias-controlled multiplex PCR. Concerning the study's data processing: Within the assay, amplification of reference gene primers was used to estimate how many nucleated cells each sample contained. To quantify the absolute abundance of each unique TCRbeta CDR3 rearrangement, sequence reads were collapsed and filtered. For each sample, productive Simpson clonality was calculated by taking the square root of Simpson's diversity index across productive rearrangements. Held by TCRdb, this immuneACCESS table contains in-frame sequences only and omits some clones. Under half of the omission traces to an unresolved V gene where checked; the cause of the rest is unknown. For V, J and clone size, that table is used; D and trimming come from the DNA. The sample table shows around 65,000 clones, and roughly four fifths are seen once. The ten largest clones capture around 6.4% of the sample.

Whole blood was collected in K2EDTA tubes by collaborating institutions according to the institutions' own protocols. For TCRbeta analysis, collaborator samples were shipped as frozen whole blood, as isolated PBMCs, or as DNA extracted from either sample type. The sequence derives from a woman aged 45 to 65 with active or convalescent COVID-19. The specimen sequenced was peripheral blood.

In nucleotides, the sequence is TGTGCCACCAGTGATTTCGGGGGGCCAAGCACAGATACGCAGTATTTT. The translation is CATSDFGGPSTDTQYF. Recombination joined TRBV24-1 with TRBJ2-3; possibly the D gene is TRBD2, per 7 matching bases. The CDR3, cysteine through phenylalanine, is 16 amino acids long. Here the CDR3 DNA is all that survives: 48 bases in frame from base 1. CDR1 KGHDR and CDR2 SFDVKD are derived from the germline V gene. Trimming removed 1 base from V and 0 bases from J, leaving 10 bases between the germline ends.